This T cell receptor beta chain was sequenced for a study of radiotherapy plus CTLA-4 blockade in lung cancer. Findings and caveats of the study: Radiotherapy with ipilimumab was followed by blood expansion of tumor-derived clones.

This CDR3 is 17 amino acids long. CDR1 is SGDLS and CDR2 is YYNGEE in the germline V gene. V dropped 4 bases and J dropped 3; count of bases not matched to a gene: 10. The protocol was immunoSEQ multiplex PCR, while the TCRdb copy is restricted to in-frame clones and leaves out a portion. Of about 51,000 clones listed, 65% to 85% are singletons. On this clone: Its antigen is not identified.

The TCR comes from a human donor with non-small cell lung cancer whose response to radiotherapy plus ipilimumab could not be evaluated. The starting material was peripheral blood, obtained from a patient treated with radiotherapy plus ipilimumab. The V and J genes are TRBV9 and TRBJ1-5; TRBD1 matches 10 bases. CDR3 DNA sequence: TGTGCCAGCAGCCCCAGGACAGGGGGAGAGAACAATCAGCCCCAGCATTTT. Its translation: CASSPRTGGENNQPQHF.